This T cell receptor beta chain was sequenced for a study of regulatory T cells in long-lasting Graves disease. CDR1 LNHDA and CDR2 SQIVND come from the germline V gene (reference sequence). The V and J ends lost 3 bases and 2 bases respectively, with 12 bases between them. The CDR3 spans 15 residues. The sample's time point: newly diagnosed GD, antithyroid drugs for less than 3 months. Researchers made the TCR library from RNA that was extracted from PBMCs. Into tubes containing EDTA, roughly 8.3 milliliters of peripheral blood were drawn. CDR3 regions were amplified by Arm-PCR using iRepertoire HTBI primers to build TCR beta libraries. TCRdb used MiXCR to reprocess the multiplex PCR reads, holding one entry per CDR3 protein. The sample shows over 300,000 distinct CDR3 sequences, roughly a sixth of them seen only once. Concerning this clonotype itself: The antigen is undetermined.

Study-wide points: Repertoires from persistent disease leaned toward TRBV28, TRBJ1-2 and TRBJ2-5.

Sequencing was performed on peripheral blood mononuclear cells (PBMCs), taken at new diagnosis, from a patient treated with antithyroid drugs. This receptor was obtained from a female donor with Graves disease. The chain couples TRBV19 to TRBJ2-3, with D unresolved. CDR3 residues: CASSMVLGPTDTQYF. Here the CDR3 DNA reads TGTGCCAGTAGTATGGTACTCGGCCCCACAGATACGCAGTATTTT. Full variable domain (rest looked up from reference TRBV19 and TRBJ2-3): DGGITQSPKYLFRKEGQNVTLSCEQNLNHDAMYWYRQDPGQGLRLIYYSQIVNDFQKGDIAEGYSVSREKKESFPLTVTSAQKNPTAFYLCASSMVLGPTDTQYFGPGTRLTVL.